Below, 15 T cell receptor beta chains from the same sample are listed, as sequenced in a study of tumor T cells in aggressive B-cell lymphoma. Assay: immunoSEQ multiplex PCR; the TCRdb copy retains only in-frame clones and omits some. Of some 12,000 clones in the sample, over 75% were seen once. Sequencing used tumor tissue. The receptors here all came from an adult with diffuse large B cell lymphoma.

This chain connects TRBV18 to TRBJ2-1; possible D gene TRBD2, 6 bases. This CDR3 contains 18 residues. In germline, CDR1 is KGHSH, CDR2 LQKENI. V lost 2 bases and J lost 4, with 21 bases in between. This CDR3 is CASSPGPLAGIGYNEQFF. In DNA, the CDR3 is TGTGCCAGCTCACCAGGACCCCTCGCGGGAATAGGGTACAATGAGCAGTTCTTC.

This chain connects TRBV7-6 to TRBJ2-7; maybe TRBD2 (5 bases). The CDR3 is 14 amino acids. Germline values: CDR1 SGHVS, CDR2 FNYEAQ. The germline V and J ends were trimmed by 2 bases and 3 bases, with 11 bases remaining between them. Here the CDR3 DNA reads TGTGCCAGCAGCTTACGTGGCGGGCTCTACGAGCAGTACTTC. This gives the protein CASSLRGGLYEQYF.

This clone came up once. The chain carries TRBV9 and TRBJ2-3, with TRBD2 matching over 7 bases. Germline values: CDR1 SGDLS, CDR2 YYNGEE. The CDR3 is made up of 13 amino acids. V trimming: 10 bases; J trimming: 2 bases; junction bases outside the gene matches: 7. The CDR3, as DNA: TGTGCCGGGTCTAGCGGACTCACAGATACGCAGTATTTT. Protein product: CAGSSGLTDTQYF.

The chain employs TRBV6-5 and TRBJ2-7; maybe TRBD1 (6 bases). In germline, CDR1 is MNHEY, CDR2 SVGAGI. The CDR3 runs to 14 residues. V dropped 4 bases and J dropped 3 bases, with 13 bases sitting between them. The CDR3 region is CASSLQGPNYEQYF. Written as DNA, the CDR3 is TGTGCCAGCAGTTTACAGGGCCCAAACTACGAGCAGTACTTC.

This chain uses TRBV7-2 with TRBJ2-3; 7 bases are shared with TRBD1. The V and J ends lost 7 bases and 4 bases, in that order; junction bases with no gene match: 5. Germline V gene data show CDR1 as SGHTA and CDR2 as FQGNSA. This CDR3 region has 13 residues. The CDR3 DNA follows: TGTGCCAGCACCTCAGGGGGAGCAGATACGCAGTATTTT. Its protein product is CASTSGGADTQYF. The full variable domain, in which reference TRBV7-2 and TRBJ2-3 provide the parts outside the CDR3, is GAGVSQSPSNKVTEKGKDVELRCDPISGHTALYWYRQSLGQGLEFLIYFQGNSAPDKSGLPSDRFSAERTGGSVSTLTIQRTQQEDSAVYLCASTSGGADTQYFGPGTRLTVL.

This sequence joins TRBV4-1 and TRBJ2-5; TRBD2 is a possible D gene (6 bases). The germline V gene encodes CDR1 MGHRA and CDR2 YSYEKL. The CDR3 is 15 amino acids. Trimming shortened V by 8 bases and J by 5 bases, and 21 bases separated the two germline ends. CDR3 sequence: CASALAGGGGETQYF. CDR3 bases: TGCGCCAGCGCCTTAGCTGGGGGAGGAGGTGAGACCCAGTACTTC.

The chain couples TRBV14 to TRBJ1-2; no definite D call. The CDR3 consists of 15 residues. Per germline, CDR1 SGHDN and CDR2 FVKESK. V gave up 4 bases and J gave up 3 bases, with 15 bases separating them. CDR3 in amino acids: CASSPVGGDYYGYTF. CDR3 nucleotide sequence: TGTGCCAGCAGCCCGGTGGGAGGCGACTACTATGGCTACACCTTC.

The CDR3 DNA reads TGTGCCAGCAGTGATTTGGGGGCCCTAAACACTGAAGCTTTCTTT. It codes for CASSDLGALNTEAFF. The rearrangement joins TRBV6-1 to TRBJ1-1; perhaps TRBD1 as D (6 bases). Germline V gene data show CDR1 as MNHNS and CDR2 as SASEGT. The CDR3 is 15 amino acids. Trimming cost V 3 bases and J 2 bases, with 13 bases left between them.

The chain employs TRBV14 and TRBJ2-5, with D perhaps matching TRBD2 (6 bases). This CDR3 contains 14 residues. Germline loops: CDR1 SGHDN, CDR2 FVKESK. Trimming cost V 4 bases and J 2 bases, with 11 bases left between them. The CDR3 DNA reads as TGTGCCAGCAGCCGAGGACTACTACAAGAGACCCAGTACTTC. Residues: CASSRGLLQETQYF.

The chain links TRBV11-2 to TRBJ2-7, with TRBD1 matching 9 bases. Germline CDR1 and CDR2: SGHAT and FQNNGV. This CDR3 has 15 amino acids. V lost 3 bases to trimming and J lost 2 bases; unmatched junction nucleotides: 5. CDR3 loop: CASSLGQGNTYEQYF. In nucleotides, the CDR3 is TGTGCCAGCAGCTTGGGACAGGGAAACACCTACGAGCAGTACTTC.

The V call is TRBV6-5, the J call TRBJ1-1; TRBD1 aligns across 7 bases. The CDR3 has 14 amino acids. The V and J ends lost 4 bases and 3 bases, in that order; junction bases with no gene match: 5. CDR1 is MNHEY and CDR2 is SVGAGI in the germline V gene. CDR3 DNA sequence: TGTGCCAGCAGTTTCTGGGACAGAGACACTGAAGCTTTCTTT. This codes for CASSFWDRDTEAFF.

A remark on this clone: The same CDR3 can be traced to other DNA sequences in this sample. The chain employs TRBV19 and TRBJ2-7; no definite D call. The germline CDR1 and CDR2 sequences are LNHDA and SQIVND (reference sequence). The CDR3 is 13 residues long. V lost 6 bases and J 2 bases, leaving 11 bases between the germline ends. CDR3 nucleotide sequence: TGTGCCAGTAGCCCGACTGCAACCTACGAGCAGTACTTC. This encodes CASSPTATYEQYF.

The chain employs TRBV28 and TRBJ2-3, with D perhaps matching TRBD2 (6 bases). V lost 7 bases to trimming and J lost 4 bases, with 18 bases between them. The germline V gene has CDR1 MDHEN and CDR2 SYDVKM. This CDR3 comprises 15 residues. The CDR3 nucleotides read TGTGCCAGCAAGGGGACGGCGGGAAGGGCAGATACGCAGTATTTT. Residues: CASKGTAGRADTQYF.

The rearrangement joins TRBV9 to TRBJ2-1; TRBD2 matches at 9 bases. Germline CDR1 is SGDLS and CDR2 is YYNGEE. The CDR3 is made up of 16 amino acids. The V and J ends lost 1 base and 5 bases, in that order; junction bases with no gene match: 7. The DNA for the CDR3 is TGTGCCAGCAGCGTATTTCGGCGGGGGGGGGACAATGAGCAGTTCTTC. It yields the protein CASSVFRRGGDNEQFF. Using reference TRBV9 and TRBJ2-1 for the parts outside the CDR3, the full variable domain is DSGVTQTPKHLITATGQRVTLRCSPRSGDLSVYWYQQSLDQGLQFLIQYYNGEERAKGNILERFSAQQFPDLHSELNLSSLELGDSALYFCASSVFRRGGDNEQFFGPGTRLTVL.

The rearrangement uses TRBV7-9 and TRBJ2-7, with 12 bases fitting TRBD2. Per germline, CDR1 SEHNR and CDR2 FQNEAQ (reference sequence). Trimming took 4 bases from V and 4 from J; bases not matched to a gene: 11. The CDR3 runs 17 residues. The CDR3 sequence is CASSSPRLAGDRYEQYF. CDR3 sequence (DNA): TGTGCCAGCAGCTCCCCAAGACTAGCGGGAGACCGGTACGAGCAGTACTTC.